These 20 T cell receptor beta chains came from one sample sequenced in a study of neurological immune-mediated disorders. Using its own MiXCR run on the 5' RACE reads, TCRdb lists one record per CDR3 protein. This sample has 45,000 to 50,000 distinct CDR3 sequences; 4.5% occur once, and the top ten carry approximately 5.3%. The sample consisted of PBMCs. The receptors derive from a woman aged 55-70 years with multiple sclerosis.

This clonotype was observed a handful of times. The chain has TRBV6-2 or TRBV6-3 and TRBJ2-1; 7 positions match TRBD2. This CDR3 contains 16 residues. The J segment lost 6 bases and the V segment lost 0 bases, leaving 8 bases of the junction unmatched. Per germline, CDR1 MNHEY and CDR2 SVGEGT. CDR3 amino acids: CASSYSRRGSGNEQFF. As DNA, the CDR3 is TGTGCCAGCAGTTACTCGAGGCGGGGGTCGGGCAATGAGCAGTTCTTC.

This clonotype was counted a few times. The chain combines TRBV12-3 or TRBV12-4 with TRBJ2-5; 13 nucleotides align to TRBD2. V was clipped by 4 bases and J by 5 bases; unmatched bases: 7. There are 16 residues in the CDR3. The CDR3 DNA sequence: TGTGCCAGCAGTTCCAAAACTAGCGGGGGGGAGGAGACCCAGTACTTC. Translated, it gives CASSSKTSGGEETQYF.

Ten or more counts support this clonotype. The rearrangement joins TRBV6-5 to TRBJ2-1; 8 nucleotides line up with TRBD2. The germline CDR1 and CDR2 sequences are MNHEY and SVGAGI. J was trimmed by 5 bases and V by 2 bases; bases with no gene match: 8. CDR3 length equals 16 residues. The CDR3 protein is CASSYLGTRENNEQFF. CDR3 nucleotide sequence: TGTGCCAGCAGTTACCTCGGGACTAGGGAAAACAATGAGCAGTTCTTC.

This clonotype was counted at least ten times. In DNA form, the CDR3 reads TGTGCCAGCAGCCCCAGGTCCGACAGTGAAGCTTTCTTT. It is translated as CASSPRSDSEAFF. J is TRBJ1-1 and V is TRBV11-2; maybe TRBD1 (5 bases). The CDR3 is 13 amino acids. V gave up 5 bases and J gave up 7 bases, with 14 bases separating them. Germline assignment: CDR1 SGHAT and CDR2 FQNNGV.

This clonotype was seen many times. The chain joins TRBV3-1 to TRBJ2-3; D ambiguous. The V end was cut by 0 bases, the J end by 5 bases, with 3 bases between. The CDR3 covers 12 residues. Germline V CDR1 and CDR2: LGHDT, YNNKEL (reference sequence). CDR3 in amino acids: CASSQDLDTQYF. The CDR3, as DNA: TGTGCCAGCAGCCAAGACCTAGATACGCAGTATTTT.

This clonotype was counted at least ten times. This chain connects TRBV5-6 to TRBJ2-3, with 7 bases matching TRBD2. The CDR3 covers 14 residues. The germline V gene has CDR1 SGHDT and CDR2 YYEEEE. V trimming: 5 bases; J trimming: 1 base; junction bases outside the gene matches: 4. The CDR3 nucleotides read TGTGCCAGCAGTCTCCTAGCGGGCACAGATACGCAGTATTTT. Translating gives CASSLLAGTDTQYF.

At least ten counts were recorded for this clonotype. The rearrangement links TRBV29-1 to TRBJ1-1, with 8 bases aligning to TRBD1. V gave up 4 bases and J gave up 4 bases; unmatched junction bases: 8. Germline-derived CDR1 and CDR2 are SQVTM and ANQGSEA. This CDR3 comprises 14 residues. The CDR3: CSVVPRGQATEAFF. CDR3 coding DNA: TGCAGCGTTGTTCCCAGGGGGCAGGCCACTGAAGCTTTCTTT.

This clonotype came up many times. This chain joins TRBV12-3 or TRBV12-4 and TRBJ2-1; D ambiguous. This CDR3 has 15 amino acids. V lost 6 bases and J 9 bases, leaving 21 bases between the germline ends. The CDR3 nucleotides read TGTGCCAGCAGCCCCGTCTCCGTGGGGATCGGTGAGCAGTTCTTC. Protein: CASSPVSVGIGEQFF.

This clonotype was counted many times. Written as DNA, the CDR3 is TGTGCCAGCAGTTACGTAGGGAATGAGCAGTTCTTC. Translated, it gives CASSYVGNEQFF. The chain carries TRBV6-6 and TRBJ2-1, with D unresolved. Germline values: CDR1 MNHNY, CDR2 SVGAGI (reference sequence). Trimming pared 2 bases from V and 7 bases from J, leaving 6 bases between. CDR3 length: 12 residues.

In this sample, this clonotype turned up a few times. The junction does not match germline at one end; this may be a read error. The DNA of the CDR3 is TGTGCCAGCGAGACAGGGGGCGGTTCACCCCTCAACTTT. Translated, it gives CASETGGGSPLNF. This chain connects TRBV2 to TRBJ1-6; 10 nucleotides line up with TRBD1. The CDR3 runs to 13 residues. CDR1 is SNHLY and CDR2 is FYNNEI in the germline V gene.

This clonotype has ten or more counts. CDR3 loop: CASSTRDASGNEQFF. CDR3 DNA: TGTGCCAGCAGCACACGGGACGCCTCCGGGAATGAGCAGTTCTTC. The chain uses TRBV11-2 and TRBJ2-1; D possibly matches TRBD1 or TRBD2 (5 bases each). The germline gives CDR1 SGHAT, CDR2 FQNNGV. V dropped 5 bases and J dropped 7 bases, with 18 bases sitting between them. This CDR3 is built from 15 residues. The full variable domain, its missing parts supplied by reference TRBV11-2 and TRBJ2-1, is EAGVAQSPRYKIIEKRQSVAFWCNPISGHATLYWYQQILGQGPKLLIQFQNNGVVDDSQLPKDRFSAERLKGVDSTLKIQPAKLEDSAVYLCASSTRDASGNEQFFGPGTRLTVL.

The V call is TRBV4-1, the J call TRBJ2-1; 7 bases line up with TRBD1. Germline CDR1 MGHRA, CDR2 YSYEKL. V lost 4 bases and J lost 4; bases outside the gene matches: 4. CDR3 length: 14 amino acids. CDR3 protein: CASSLGTDYNEQFF. In DNA, the CDR3 is TGCGCCAGCAGCCTTGGGACAGATTACAATGAGCAGTTCTTC.

This clonotype appeared many times. V gene TRBV12-3 or TRBV12-4 combines with J gene TRBJ1-1; D is undetermined. V lost 6 bases, J lost 1 base, and 9 bases lay in between. This CDR3 has 13 residues. The chain's CDR3 is CASRLTENTEAFF. CDR3 DNA sequence: TGTGCCAGCAGACTCACAGAGAACACTGAAGCTTTCTTT.

This clonotype appeared a few times. This chain joins TRBV7-3 and TRBJ2-7; 8 nucleotides match TRBD1. The V segment lost 4 bases and the J segment 0 bases; nucleotides outside the gene matches: 2. This CDR3 comprises 14 residues. Germline V lookup: CDR1 SGHTA, CDR2 FQGTGA. CDR3 residues: CASSSTGASYEQYF. The CDR3, as DNA: TGTGCCAGCAGCTCGACAGGGGCCTCCTACGAGCAGTACTTC. The whole variable domain, remainder taken from reference TRBV7-3 and TRBJ2-7, is GAGVSQTPSNKVTEKGKYVELRCDPISGHTALYWYRQSLGQGPEFLIYFQGTGAADDSGLPNDRFFAVRPEGSVSTLKIQRTERGDSAVYLCASSSTGASYEQYFGPGTRLTVT.

At least ten counts were recorded for this clonotype. The chain has TRBV10-3 and TRBJ2-5; no clear D. The CDR3 contains 11 residues. The germline V gene encodes CDR1 ENHRY and CDR2 SYGVKD. Trimming took 6 bases from V and 5 from J, leaving 7 bases between them. CDR3 bases: TGTGCCATCAGGAACGGTGAGACCCAGTACTTC. Protein: CAIRNGETQYF.

This clonotype has ten or more counts. The chain has TRBV6-5 and TRBJ1-4; a weak D match, TRBD1 (6 bases). V shed 6 bases and J shed 6 bases, with 11 bases lying between them. The CDR3 runs 13 residues. The germline V gene encodes CDR1 MNHEY and CDR2 SVGAGI. This CDR3 is CASRHRGDEKLFF. The DNA for the CDR3 is TGTGCCAGCAGGCATAGGGGGGATGAAAAACTGTTTTTT.

Ten or more counts support this clonotype. CDR3 nucleotides: TGTGCCAGCAGCGTAGAGTGGACAAGTGGCTACACCTTC. It translates to CASSVEWTSGYTF. The J gene is TRBJ1-2, the V gene TRBV9; D perhaps matches TRBD1 (5 bases). The CDR3 length is 13 residues. Germline CDR1 reads SGDLS; CDR2 reads YYNGEE. V was clipped by 0 bases and J by 7 bases, with 10 bases between them.

This clonotype was seen at least ten times. The chain employs TRBV28 and TRBJ1-2; D not resolved. The CDR3 contains 14 residues. The V gene's germline CDR1 is MDHEN and CDR2 SYDVKM. Trimming took 3 bases from V and 1 from J, leaving 9 bases between them. The CDR3 region has the DNA TGTGCCAGCAGTTTTATGGGTGGTAACTATGGCTACACCTTC. Translated: CASSFMGGNYGYTF.

This clonotype was observed many times. This chain connects TRBV5-1 to TRBJ2-2, with D unclear. Germline-derived CDR1 and CDR2 are SGHRS and YFSETQ. The CDR3 length is 14 residues. The V and J ends lost 4 bases and 6 bases respectively, with 13 bases between them. DNA of the CDR3: TGCGCCAGCAGCGCCCGGACCCCGCCCGGGGAGCTGTTTTTT. It translates to CASSARTPPGELFF.

This clonotype was picked up many times. V is TRBV5-1 and J is TRBJ2-5, with 10 positions matching TRBD2. The CDR3 loop spans 16 amino acids. Germline loops: CDR1 SGHRS, CDR2 YFSETQ. With V trimmed by 0 bases and J by 0 bases, 2 bases remained unmatched. The CDR3 nucleotides are TGCGCCAGCAGCTTGGAAGGACTAGCGGACCAAGAGACCCAGTACTTC. This encodes CASSLEGLADQETQYF.